This entry lists 10 T cell receptor beta chains sequenced from one sample in a study of graft-versus-host responses after intestinal transplantation. Generated by immunoSEQ multiplex PCR, the TCRdb table keeps only in-frame clones and is missing some. The top ten clones hold around 5.3% of a sample with about 10,000 clones, about 91% of them seen once. The starting material was PBMCs, obtained around 74 days after transplant. The receptors stem from a human patient who received an intestinal transplant, so some T cells may come from the graft donor.

The chain employs TRBV29-1 and TRBJ2-3; D ambiguous. The CDR3 contains 13 residues. The germline gives CDR1 SQVTM, CDR2 ANQGSEA. Trimming cost V 4 bases and J 4 bases, with 12 bases left between them. The CDR3 is CSVGPARADTQYF. The DNA of the CDR3 is TGCAGCGTTGGTCCAGCTAGGGCAGATACGCAGTATTTT.

By share, this clone counts as large. The chain recombines TRBV11-2 with TRBJ2-1; weak D call: TRBD2 (5 bases). The CDR3 is 15 residues long. V was shortened by 3 bases and J by 5 bases, with 14 bases between the two germline ends. CDR1 is SGHAT, CDR2 FQNNGV, per germline. The CDR3 bases are TGTGCCAGCAGCTTCCTAGGAGGTATCAACAATGAGCAGTTCTTC. Translation: CASSFLGGINNEQFF.

The genes are TRBV5-4 and TRBJ2-3, with D possibly being TRBD1 (5 bases). V shed 0 bases and J shed 3 bases, with 8 bases lying between them. The CDR3 sequence is 14 residues long. CDR1 is SGHNT, CDR2 YYREEE, per germline (reference sequence). CDR3 sequence reads: CASSLAGMTDTQYF. The CDR3 nucleotides are TGTGCCAGCAGCTTGGCAGGGATGACAGATACGCAGTATTTT. Full variable domain (remainder filled in from reference TRBV5-4 and TRBJ2-3): ETGVTQSPTHLIKTRGQQVTLRCSSQSGHNTVSWYQQALGQGPQFIFQYYREEENGRGNFPPRFSGLQFPNYSSELNVNALELDDSALYLCASSLAGMTDTQYFGPGTRLTVL.

The chain couples TRBV9 to TRBJ2-3; 7 bases are shared with TRBD2. J was trimmed by 0 bases and V by 4 bases; bases with no gene match: 11. The V gene's germline CDR1 is SGDLS and CDR2 YYNGEE. This CDR3 is 17 amino acids long. CDR3 coding DNA: TGTGCCAGCAGCCTCCGGGACTACCCCGTTAGCACAGATACGCAGTATTTT. It is translated as CASSLRDYPVSTDTQYF.

The chain recombines TRBV9 with TRBJ2-2; D unclear. V dropped 0 bases and J dropped 5 bases, with 8 bases sitting between them. This CDR3 region has 14 residues. Germline V gives CDR1 SGDLS, CDR2 YYNGEE. CDR3: CASSVEVITGELFF. For the CDR3, the DNA is TGTGCCAGCAGCGTAGAGGTTATTACCGGGGAGCTGTTTTTT. Together with reference TRBV9 and TRBJ2-2, the CDR3 gives the full variable domain: DSGVTQTPKHLITATGQRVTLRCSPRSGDLSVYWYQQSLDQGLQFLIQYYNGEERAKGNILERFSAQQFPDLHSELNLSSLELGDSALYFCASSVEVITGELFFGEGSRLTVL.

This chain connects TRBV19 to TRBJ2-5, with 8 bases that match TRBD1. Germline CDR1 LNHDA, CDR2 SQIVND (reference sequence). The CDR3 extends over 13 amino acids. Trimming took 2 bases from V and 4 from J; bases not matched to a gene: 0. For the CDR3, the DNA is TGTGCCAGTAGTATACAGGGGGCAGAGACCCAGTACTTC. Residues: CASSIQGAETQYF.

The chain employs TRBV19 and TRBJ1-1; D ambiguous. Trimming took 1 base from V and 0 from J, leaving 3 bases between them. This CDR3 spans 13 amino acids. CDR1 is LNHDA and CDR2 is SQIVND in the germline V gene (reference sequence). The CDR3 sequence is CASSIGMNTEAFF. The CDR3, as DNA: TGTGCCAGTAGTATAGGCATGAACACTGAAGCTTTCTTT.

The CDR3 nucleotides read TGCGCCAGCAGCTTAGCGACTAGCGGGAGGGAGCCGGGTACGCAGTATTTT. Its translation: CASSLATSGREPGTQYF. J is TRBJ2-3 and V is TRBV5-1; TRBD2 agrees at 14 bases. Trimming cost V 2 bases and J 8 bases; bases outside gene matches: 10. The CDR3 consists of 17 residues. Per the germline V gene, CDR1 is SGHRS and CDR2 is YFSETQ.

The V gene is TRBV28, the J gene TRBJ2-3; 11 bases map to TRBD2. There are 16 residues in the CDR3. Trimming took 5 bases from V and 0 from J; bases not matched to a gene: 4. Germline CDR1 MDHEN, CDR2 SYDVKM. In nucleotides, the CDR3 is TGTGCCAGCAGTCTTATAGCGGGAGGGAGCACAGATACGCAGTATTTT. As protein: CASSLIAGGSTDTQYF.

V gene TRBV9 combines with J gene TRBJ1-1, with 7 bases aligning to TRBD1. V lost 3 bases and J lost 5; bases outside the gene matches: 1. Germline CDR1 SGDLS, CDR2 YYNGEE. The CDR3 length is 12 residues. This CDR3 is CASSAGGTEAFF. The CDR3 bases are TGTGCCAGCAGCGCAGGGGGGACTGAAGCTTTCTTT.